These T cell receptor beta chains were read from a single sample in a study of T cell repertoires in cytomegalovirus infection. For these receptors, no antigen is known. TCRdb fed the reads into MiXCR, producing one record per CDR3 protein. Of about 500,000 distinct CDR3 sequences in the sample, 25% to 35% were seen once. Material: cultured PBMCs, obtained from culture after CMV antigen stimulation. The origin of the receptors is a human donor in good health (CMV status not recorded). Some clones in this sample may be carry-over from other donors' samples. Each CDR3 is given without its conserved first and last residue. Each record gives: J gene, V gene, CDR3 length, CDR3 protein.

J gene: TRBJ2-1
V gene: TRBV7-9
CDR3 length: 12
CDR3 protein: ASSLFSGSNEQF

J gene: TRBJ1-3
V gene: TRBV25-1
CDR3 length: 14
CDR3 protein: ASSEQGVRSGNTIY

J gene: TRBJ1-1
V gene: TRBV28
CDR3 length: 12
CDR3 protein: ASSRTGWGIEAF

J gene: TRBJ2-3
V gene: TRBV7-2
CDR3 length: 12
CDR3 protein: ASSLGVPGDTQY

J gene: TRBJ1-4
V gene: TRBV4-1
CDR3 length: 14
CDR3 protein: ASSQGQSPTNEKLF

J gene: TRBJ2-1
V gene: TRBV6-6
CDR3 length: 16
CDR3 protein: ASSLLAGDWVRYNEQF

J gene: TRBJ2-7
V gene: TRBV11-2
CDR3 length: 12
CDR3 protein: ASSSGLADYEQY

J gene: TRBJ1-2
V gene: TRBV29-1
CDR3 length: 13
CDR3 protein: SVAGQGPARGGYT

J gene: TRBJ2-3
V gene: TRBV4-3
CDR3 length: 15
CDR3 protein: ASSQDYLAVNTDTQY

J gene: TRBJ2-1
V gene: TRBV4-3
CDR3 length: 11
CDR3 protein: ASSQERYNEQF

J gene: TRBJ1-5
V gene: TRBV7-2
CDR3 length: 11
CDR3 protein: ASSLVRGQPQH

J gene: TRBJ2-7
V gene: TRBV4-1
CDR3 length: 12
CDR3 protein: ASSQTGTSDEQY

J gene: TRBJ2-1
V gene: TRBV12-3/TRBV12-4
CDR3 length: 14
CDR3 protein: ATSGAPGLAVYEQF

J gene: TRBJ2-3
V gene: TRBV7-9
CDR3 length: 17
CDR3 protein: ASSPGLAGSPGPPDTQY

J gene: TRBJ2-3
V gene: TRBV7-8
CDR3 length: 13
CDR3 protein: ASSPDGLAGGTQY

J gene: TRBJ2-7
V gene: TRBV7-3
CDR3 length: 13
CDR3 protein: ASSRGRGPNYEQY

J gene: TRBJ1-5
V gene: TRBV28
CDR3 length: 13
CDR3 protein: ASRSPGQGNQPQH

J gene: TRBJ2-7
V gene: TRBV5-6
CDR3 length: 14
CDR3 protein: ASSLGAGVIRYEQY

J gene: TRBJ1-5
V gene: TRBV29-1
CDR3 length: 11
CDR3 protein: SVGGQQNQPQH

J gene: TRBJ2-7
V gene: TRBV11-1
CDR3 length: 11
CDR3 protein: ASSSGLVGEQY

J gene: TRBJ2-1
V gene: TRBV7-6
CDR3 length: 14
CDR3 protein: ASSLMDLAGGSEQF

J gene: TRBJ2-1
V gene: TRBV27
CDR3 length: 12
CDR3 protein: ASSWAVGYNEQF

J gene: TRBJ1-3
V gene: TRBV6-8
CDR3 length: 15
CDR3 protein: ASSYSTADDSGNTIY

J gene: TRBJ2-1
V gene: TRBV11-3
CDR3 length: 14
CDR3 protein: ASSLAGSSLYNEQF

J gene: TRBJ2-3
V gene: TRBV6-5
CDR3 length: 12
CDR3 protein: ASSLGLVADTQY

J gene: TRBJ2-3
V gene: TRBV7-6
CDR3 length: 14
CDR3 protein: ASSSRGALSTDTQY

J gene: TRBJ2-1
V gene: TRBV12-3/TRBV12-4
CDR3 length: 12
CDR3 protein: ASSFSGSHGEQF

J gene: TRBJ1-1
V gene: TRBV29-1
CDR3 length: 12
CDR3 protein: SVRTGGANTEAF

J gene: TRBJ2-1
V gene: TRBV19
CDR3 length: 13
CDR3 protein: ASSIETSSYNEQF

J gene: TRBJ2-3
V gene: TRBV7-2
CDR3 length: 17
CDR3 protein: ASSLVPLGWGGGTDTQY

J gene: TRBJ2-2
V gene: TRBV7-2
CDR3 length: 11
CDR3 protein: ASRTGTSGELF

J gene: TRBJ2-1
V gene: TRBV5-1
CDR3 length: 14
CDR3 protein: ASSPDWDLSYNEQF

J gene: TRBJ1-2
V gene: TRBV19
CDR3 length: 10
CDR3 protein: ATQQINYGYT

J gene: TRBJ2-1
V gene: TRBV7-9
CDR3 length: 13
CDR3 protein: ASSLELVGRNEQF

J gene: TRBJ1-5
V gene: TRBV25-1
CDR3 length: 13
CDR3 protein: ASSAMGTGEQPQH

J gene: TRBJ2-7
V gene: TRBV7-2
CDR3 length: 11
CDR3 protein: ASSLLVAYEQY

J gene: TRBJ2-7
V gene: TRBV6-5
CDR3 length: 14
CDR3 protein: ASSYSRVGGSYEQY

J gene: TRBJ2-7
V gene: TRBV20-1
CDR3 length: 12
CDR3 protein: SADRQDSSYEQY

J gene: TRBJ2-3
V gene: TRBV9
CDR3 length: 13
CDR3 protein: ASSRQAVRTDTQY

J gene: TRBJ2-5
V gene: TRBV4-3
CDR3 length: 13
CDR3 protein: ASSQGQGWEETQY

J gene: TRBJ2-5
V gene: TRBV9
CDR3 length: 13
CDR3 protein: ASSLDGNPKETQY

J gene: TRBJ2-3
V gene: TRBV3-1
CDR3 length: 13
CDR3 protein: ASSLTGQRTDTQY

J gene: TRBJ2-2
V gene: TRBV19
CDR3 length: 13
CDR3 protein: ASRLQGATTGELF

J gene: TRBJ1-5
V gene: TRBV19
CDR3 length: 14
CDR3 protein: ASRDRGGYSNQPQH

J gene: TRBJ1-4
V gene: TRBV5-6
CDR3 length: 11
CDR3 protein: ASGTGLEEKLF

J gene: TRBJ2-7
V gene: TRBV7-6
CDR3 length: 7
CDR3 protein: ASSYEQY

J gene: TRBJ1-5
V gene: TRBV20-1
CDR3 length: 13
CDR3 protein: SARLATGSNQPQH

J gene: TRBJ1-2
V gene: TRBV20-1
CDR3 length: 10
CDR3 protein: SAGDRDYGYT

J gene: TRBJ1-1
V gene: TRBV12-3/TRBV12-4
CDR3 length: 11
CDR3 protein: ASSSLRQSQAF